One sample yielded the 28 T cell receptor beta chains listed below, sequenced in a study of human T cells and chemical hapten exposure. Using its own MiXCR run on the RACE reads, TCRdb lists one record per CDR3 protein. The sample consists of 350,000 to 450,000 distinct CDR3 sequences, less than 6.5% of them appearing once. Regarding time point: pre-sensitization, week 0. The treatment is: therapeutic diphenylcyclopropenone sensitization with weekly scalp DPC. The sample was whole blood, taken in connection with sensitization to the hapten diphenylcyclopropenone (DPC). These receptor sequences come from a woman in her forties or fifties with alopecia areata. Some clones in this sample may be carry-over from other donors' samples.

Only a few counts were recorded for this clonotype. The V call is TRBV5-1, the J call TRBJ1-1; D ambiguous. The CDR3 extends over 14 amino acids. Between the trimmed V and J ends, which lost 0 bases and 2 bases, there was a span of 8 bases. CDR1 and CDR2 (germline): SGHRS, YFSETQ. The CDR3 loop reads CASSLVLGNTEAFF. In DNA form, the CDR3 reads TGCGCCAGCAGCTTGGTTTTGGGAAACACTGAAGCTTTCTTT.

The rearrangement links TRBV6-2 or TRBV6-3 to TRBJ1-1, with unresolved D. Germline V lookup: CDR1 MNHEY, CDR2 SVGEGT. V shed 5 bases and J shed 6 bases, with 10 bases lying between them. The CDR3 covers 12 residues. CDR3 DNA sequence: TGTGCCAGCAGTCGCCCGGTGGCTGAAGCTTTCTTT. Its protein is CASSRPVAEAFF.

This clonotype was counted at least ten times. This chain connects TRBV11-2 to TRBJ1-1, with 7 positions matching TRBD1. V was clipped by 1 base and J by 6 bases; unmatched bases: 11. Germline CDR1 and CDR2: SGHAT and FQNNGV. This CDR3 spans 16 amino acids. The CDR3, as DNA: TGTGCCAGCAGCTTAGTCGGGGGTCGACAGGGTCCTGAAGCTTTCTTT. This codes for CASSLVGGRQGPEAFF.

This clonotype has just a few counts. The chain carries TRBV11-2 and TRBJ2-3, with D maybe TRBD2 (6 bases). There are 16 residues in the CDR3. The V gene's germline CDR1 is SGHAT and CDR2 FQNNGV. V lost 5 bases, J lost 0 bases, and 15 bases lay in between. CDR3 coding DNA: TGTGCCAGCAGCCAAGGAGTCGGGAGTAGCACAGATACGCAGTATTTT. Protein: CASSQGVGSSTDTQYF. The full variable domain, completed using reference TRBV11-2 and TRBJ2-3, is EAGVAQSPRYKIIEKRQSVAFWCNPISGHATLYWYQQILGQGPKLLIQFQNNGVVDDSQLPKDRFSAERLKGVDSTLKIQPAKLEDSAVYLCASSQGVGSSTDTQYFGPGTRLTVL.

This clonotype was observed a few times. CDR3 amino acids: CASSNDGPYEQYF. CDR3 coding DNA: TGTGCCAGCAGTAATGACGGTCCCTACGAGCAGTACTTC. This sequence joins TRBV6-6 and TRBJ2-7; D call uncertain. The CDR3 contains 13 residues. The V end was cut by 5 bases, the J end by 2 bases, with 10 bases between. The germline gives CDR1 MNHNY, CDR2 SVGAGI (reference sequence).

In its sample, this clonotype was seen many times. The V and J genes are TRBV28 and TRBJ2-1; 10 nucleotides match TRBD1. The J segment lost 0 bases and the V segment lost 2 bases, leaving 7 bases of the junction unmatched. The germline V gene encodes CDR1 MDHEN and CDR2 SYDVKM. The CDR3 covers 18 residues. CDR3: CASSLGTGVLSSYNEQFF. DNA of the CDR3: TGTGCCAGCAGTTTAGGGACAGGGGTTCTAAGCTCCTACAATGAGCAGTTCTTC.

This clonotype was observed at least ten times. The CDR3 is CASSTGLAGETQYF. CDR3 coding DNA: TGTGCCAGCAGTACCGGACTAGCGGGAGAGACCCAGTACTTC. The chain combines TRBV6-2 or TRBV6-3 with TRBJ2-5, with 11 nucleotides matching TRBD2. The CDR3 loop spans 14 amino acids. With V trimmed by 5 bases and J by 4 bases, 3 bases remained unmatched. From germline, CDR1 is MNHEY and CDR2 SVGEGT.

This clonotype was counted many times. V is TRBV29-1 and J is TRBJ1-1; D gene unclear. The CDR3 is 10 amino acids. In germline, CDR1 is SQVTM, CDR2 ANQGSEA. With 4 bases removed from V and 5 bases from J, the gap between germline ends came to 5 bases. CDR3 DNA sequence: TGCAGCGTTGGGTGGACTGAAGCTTTCTTT. This encodes CSVGWTEAFF.

The chain uses TRBV3-1 and TRBJ2-3, with TRBD2 matching over 7 bases. Germline V gives CDR1 LGHDT, CDR2 YNNKEL (reference sequence). V shed 4 bases and J 7 bases; nucleotides not matched to a gene: 11. This CDR3 comprises 15 residues. The CDR3 loop reads CASSPRAGLRNTQYF. The CDR3 DNA reads as TGTGCCAGCAGCCCCCGGGCGGGACTAAGGAATACGCAGTATTTT.

This clonotype came up many times. The CDR3, as DNA: TGTGCCAGCAGTTACCCCGGAGGGGAGACCCAGTACTTC. Protein: CASSYPGGETQYF. The chain has TRBV6-6 and TRBJ2-5, with D perhaps matching TRBD2 (6 bases). V was pared by 2 bases and J by 5 bases, with 9 bases between. Germline-derived CDR1 and CDR2 are MNHNY and SVGAGI (reference sequence). The CDR3 consists of 13 residues.

The chain couples TRBV6-2 or TRBV6-3 to TRBJ2-1; TRBD2 aligns across 8 bases. CDR1 and CDR2 (germline): MNHEY, SVGEGT. The V and J ends lost 4 bases and 8 bases, in that order; junction bases with no gene match: 7. This CDR3 is 14 amino acids long. The CDR3 protein is CASSSTGGGYEQFF. CDR3 in DNA: TGTGCCAGCAGTTCGACGGGAGGGGGGTATGAGCAGTTCTTC.

This clonotype was observed at least ten times. DNA for the CDR3: TGCGCCAGCAGCTTAGGGGTTGGAGCTGAAGCTTTCTTT. Protein sequence: CASSLGVGAEAFF. The rearrangement links TRBV5-1 to TRBJ1-1; weak D call: TRBD1 (5 bases). The V gene's germline CDR1 is SGHRS and CDR2 YFSETQ. The V and J ends lost 2 bases and 6 bases respectively, with 11 bases between them. This CDR3 spans 13 amino acids.

The table lists this clonotype with many counts. The chain has TRBV7-6 and TRBJ1-1, with D uncertain. The CDR3 covers 16 residues. CDR1 SGHVS and CDR2 FNYEAQ come from the germline V gene. V lost 2 bases and J 1 base, leaving 14 bases between the germline ends. The CDR3 coding sequence is TGTGCCAGCAGCTTATCCCCCCCCGGTCAGAACACTGAAGCTTTCTTT. Encoded protein: CASSLSPPGQNTEAFF. The full variable domain, in which reference TRBV7-6 and TRBJ1-1 provide the parts outside the CDR3, is GAGVSQSPRYKVTKRGQDVALRCDPISGHVSLYWYRQALGQGPEFLTYFNYEAQQDKSGLPNDRFSAERPEGSISTLTIQRTEQRDSAMYRCASSLSPPGQNTEAFFGQGTRLTVV.

This rearrangement joins TRBV7-2 to TRBJ1-3; the D gene is possibly TRBD1 (6 bases). The V and J ends lost 4 bases and 2 bases respectively, with 9 bases between them. CDR3 length: 14 residues. Germline V lookup: CDR1 SGHTA, CDR2 FQGNSA. CDR3 sequence (DNA): TGTGCCAGCAGCTCTAGGGGGGCTGGAAACACCATATATTTT. Its protein is CASSSRGAGNTIYF.

This clonotype was observed a handful of times. The J gene is TRBJ1-1, the V gene TRBV3-1; no definite D call. The CDR3 is made up of 14 amino acids. Germline loops: CDR1 LGHDT, CDR2 YNNKEL (reference sequence). Deletions cut 0 bases from V and 1 base from J, with 6 bases between. The CDR3 nucleotides read TGTGCCAGCAGCCAAGACAGCTGGAACACTGAAGCTTTCTTT. It is translated as CASSQDSWNTEAFF.

This clonotype was seen at least ten times. The rearrangement joins TRBV28 to TRBJ2-1; D is ambiguous. Per germline, CDR1 MDHEN and CDR2 SYDVKM. This CDR3 is 13 amino acids long. The germline V and J ends were trimmed by 5 bases and 4 bases, with 9 bases remaining between them. This chain's CDR3 is CASSPALYNEQFF. For the CDR3, the DNA is TGTGCCAGCAGTCCCGCGCTGTACAATGAGCAGTTCTTC.

This clonotype was counted only a few times. CDR3 DNA: TGTGCCAGTAGTATCGAACAGAGTACAACAGATACGCAGTATTTT. It codes for CASSIEQSTTDTQYF. The chain uses TRBV19 and TRBJ2-3; D unclear. The germline V gene encodes CDR1 LNHDA and CDR2 SQIVND (reference sequence). Trimming cost V 3 bases and J 3 bases, with 13 bases left between them. The CDR3 sequence is 15 residues long.

This clonotype was seen a few times. The chain uses TRBV14 and TRBJ2-3; no clear D. CDR3 length: 14 residues. V lost 0 bases, J lost 6 bases, and 10 bases lay in between. CDR1 and CDR2 from the germline V gene are SGHDN and FVKESK. The CDR3 DNA sequence: TGTGCCAGCAGCCAAGATTCCAGGATTGATACGCAGTATTTT. Its translation: CASSQDSRIDTQYF.

The J gene is TRBJ2-7, the V gene TRBV7-3, with a weak D call TRBD2 (8 bases). Germline V gene lookup returns CDR1 SGHTA and CDR2 FQGTGA. The CDR3 loop spans 14 amino acids. V was cut by 5 bases and J by 3 bases, with 14 bases left in between. The CDR3 region has the DNA TGTGCCAGCAGCCCGGGAGGGGGCAGCTACGAGCAGTACTTC. It is translated as CASSPGGGSYEQYF.

The chain is built from TRBV5-6 and TRBJ1-6; 8 nucleotides match TRBD1. This CDR3 region has 14 residues. Trimming at V came to 0 bases and at J to 12 bases, leaving 5 bases not matched to a gene. The germline CDR1 and CDR2 sequences are SGHDT and YYEEEE. The DNA for the CDR3 is TGTGCCAGCAGCTTGGGACAGGGGATTGGACCCCTCCACTTT. Encoded protein: CASSLGQGIGPLHF.

Only a few counts were recorded for this clonotype. This chain connects TRBV10-3 to TRBJ2-7, with TRBD1 identical over 8 bases. Germline trimming cut 0 bases from V and 6 bases from J; bases unmatched to any gene: 10. This CDR3 is built from 16 residues. CDR1 and CDR2 (germline): ENHRY, SYGVKD. CDR3 coding DNA: TGTGCCATCAGTGAGTCGAGGCCCGGACAGGGAGGCGAGCAGTACTTC. Its translation is CAISESRPGQGGEQYF.

This clonotype was recorded many times. The chain links TRBV28 to TRBJ2-1; D perhaps matches TRBD1 (6 bases). Trimming stripped 3 bases from V and 6 bases from J, with 12 bases between. In germline, CDR1 is MDHEN, CDR2 SYDVKM. The CDR3 has 14 residues. Here the CDR3 DNA reads TGTGCCAGCAGTTTCCGAGCCAGGGGCAATGAGCAGTTCTTC. This gives the protein CASSFRARGNEQFF.

This clonotype was seen at least ten times. The genes are TRBV2 and TRBJ1-5, with 10 bases fitting TRBD1. This CDR3 comprises 20 residues. With 8 bases clipped from V and 0 bases from J, the junction kept 19 bases outside the gene matches. Per the germline V gene, CDR1 is SNHLY and CDR2 is FYNNEI. Here the CDR3 reads CASSGTGALIGPLSNQPQHF. The CDR3 DNA reads TGTGCCAGCTCGGGGACAGGGGCCCTTATCGGACCACTTAGCAATCAGCCCCAGCATTTT.

Of note for this clonotype: A much bigger clone sits one base away, suggesting this may be a read error. As the CDR3 is not closed by the conserved phenylalanine or tryptophan, this likely results from a read error. This chain joins TRBV3-1 and TRBJ1-4; D unclear. The V end lost 1 base, the J end lost 3 bases, and 9 bases lay between the germline ends. CDR1 and CDR2 from the germline V gene are LGHDT and YNNKEL (reference sequence). The CDR3 runs to 15 residues. This chain's CDR3 is CASSQGLAANEKLFC. Here the CDR3 DNA reads TGTGCCAGCAGCCAAGGTTTGGCGGCTAATGAAAAACTGTTTTGT.

This clonotype showed up many times. The rearrangement links TRBV7-2 to TRBJ2-1; TRBD1 agrees at 7 bases. The length of the CDR3 is 15 residues. CDR1 SGHTA and CDR2 FQGNSA come from the germline V gene. With 3 bases clipped from V and 9 bases from J, the junction kept 11 bases outside the gene matches. The CDR3: CASSLYTGAPPEQFF. As DNA, the CDR3 is TGTGCCAGCAGCTTGTATACAGGGGCGCCCCCTGAGCAGTTCTTC.

In its sample, this clonotype was seen a few times. J is TRBJ1-6 and V is TRBV6-1; D is uncertain. Per the germline V gene, CDR1 is MNHNS and CDR2 is SASEGT. CDR3 length equals 14 residues. Trimming cost V 6 bases and J 0 bases, with 6 bases left between them. CDR3 amino acids: CASREGSYNSPLHF. DNA for the CDR3: TGTGCCAGCAGGGAGGGCTCCTATAATTCACCCCTCCACTTT.

This clonotype came up many times. This chain links TRBV7-6 with TRBJ2-4; D not certain. Trimming shortened V by 1 base and J by 0 bases, and 7 bases separated the two germline ends. CDR1 SGHVS and CDR2 FNYEAQ come from the germline V gene. The CDR3 has 15 residues. CDR3 DNA: TGTGCCAGCAGCTTAGGTTCACTAGCCAAAAACATTCAGTACTTC. This encodes CASSLGSLAKNIQYF.

The genes are TRBV24-1 and TRBJ2-7; weak D call: TRBD2 (6 bases). V shed 0 bases and J shed 6 bases, with 11 bases lying between them. Germline CDR1 and CDR2: KGHDR and SFDVKD. This CDR3 region has 14 residues. The CDR3 DNA follows: TGTGCCACCAGTGATTTGACCATCGGGGGCGAGCAGTACTTC. Its translation: CATSDLTIGGEQYF.